The TCR beta chain under discussion was sequenced for a study of early T cells in non-severe SARS-CoV-2 infection. The wider study: Sequenced material consisted of bulk RNA (from unsorted whole blood), and chains were unpaired.

The study's findings and limits: Matches to VDJdb favored anti-spike CD8 responses and missed private and CD4 specificities.

This clonotype was seen only a few times. No antigen is known for it. This CDR3 contains 16 residues. Trimming removed 5 bases from V and 4 bases from J; junction bases left unmatched: 5. The germline V gene encodes CDR1 MNHNY and CDR2 SVGAGI (reference sequence). In the library, individual cDNA molecules carried attached unique molecular identifiers. TCRdb reprocessed the 5' RACE reads via MiXCR and lists one record per CDR3 protein. The repertoire holds approximately 73,000 distinct CDR3 sequences, with around 11% as singletons. The receptor was derived from an adult who was a healthcare worker with PCR-confirmed SARS-CoV-2 infection or an uninfected control (not recorded which). Material: whole blood. The V and J genes are TRBV6-6 and TRBJ2-1; 13 bases fit TRBD2. CDR3 sequence (DNA): TGTGCCAGCAGTAACCCGGGACTAGCGGGGTACAATGAGCAGTTCTTC. Residues: CASSNPGLAGYNEQFF.